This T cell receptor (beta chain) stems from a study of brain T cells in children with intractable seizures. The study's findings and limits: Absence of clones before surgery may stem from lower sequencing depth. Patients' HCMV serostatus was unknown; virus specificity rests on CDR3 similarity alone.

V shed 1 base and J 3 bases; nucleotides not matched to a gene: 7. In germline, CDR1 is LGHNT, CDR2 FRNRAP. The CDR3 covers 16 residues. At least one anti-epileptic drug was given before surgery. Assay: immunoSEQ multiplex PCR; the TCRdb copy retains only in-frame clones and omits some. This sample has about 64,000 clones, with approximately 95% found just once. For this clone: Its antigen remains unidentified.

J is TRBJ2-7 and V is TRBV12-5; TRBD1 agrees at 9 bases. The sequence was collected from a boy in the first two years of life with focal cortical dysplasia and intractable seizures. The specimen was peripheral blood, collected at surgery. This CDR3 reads CASGLGGQGAIYEQYF. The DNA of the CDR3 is TGTGCTAGTGGTTTGGGGGGACAGGGAGCCATCTACGAGCAGTACTTC.